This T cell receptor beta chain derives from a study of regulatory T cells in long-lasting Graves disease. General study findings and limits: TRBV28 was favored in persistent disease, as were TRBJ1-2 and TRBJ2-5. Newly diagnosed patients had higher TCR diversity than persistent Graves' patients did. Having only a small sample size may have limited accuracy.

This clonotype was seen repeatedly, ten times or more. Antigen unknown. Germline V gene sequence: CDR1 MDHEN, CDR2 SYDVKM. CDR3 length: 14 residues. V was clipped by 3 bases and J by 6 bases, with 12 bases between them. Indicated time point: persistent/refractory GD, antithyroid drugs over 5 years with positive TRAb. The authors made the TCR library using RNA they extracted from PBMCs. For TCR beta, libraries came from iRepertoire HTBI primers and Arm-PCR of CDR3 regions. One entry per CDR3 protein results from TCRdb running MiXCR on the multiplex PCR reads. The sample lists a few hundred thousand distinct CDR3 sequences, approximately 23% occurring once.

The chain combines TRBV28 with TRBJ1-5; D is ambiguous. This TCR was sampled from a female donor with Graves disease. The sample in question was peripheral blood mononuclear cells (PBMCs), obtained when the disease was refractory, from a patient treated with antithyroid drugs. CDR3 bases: TGTGCCAGCAGTTTGGCCATACGGAGTCAGCCCCAGCATTTT. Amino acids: CASSLAIRSQPQHF.